One and the same sample provided the 14 T cell receptor beta chains below, sequenced in a study of T cell responses to AZD1222 COVID-19 vaccine. Method: immunoSEQ multiplex PCR; TCRdb's copy keeps in-frame clones and lacks some. The sample includes some 98,000 clones, about 90% of them seen just once. Source: peripheral blood, taken 28 days after the second AZD1222 dose. These receptors were obtained from an adult who received the AZD1222 COVID-19 vaccine.

V and J are TRBV7-2 and TRBJ2-7; 9 bases line up with TRBD1. Germline V gene data show CDR1 as SGHTA and CDR2 as FQGNSA. The CDR3 has 16 amino acids. Germline trimming cut 1 base from V and 2 bases from J; bases unmatched to any gene: 6. This chain's CDR3 is CASSLVSDRGTYEQYF. In DNA form, the CDR3 reads TGTGCCAGCAGCTTAGTATCGGACAGGGGTACCTACGAGCAGTACTTC.

The chain links TRBV27 to TRBJ1-6, with 7 positions matching TRBD1. Per germline, CDR1 MNHEY and CDR2 SMNVEV (reference sequence). V gave up 2 bases and J gave up 7 bases; unmatched junction bases: 8. This CDR3 is 16 amino acids long. The DNA for the CDR3 is TGTGCCAGCAGTTTAAGGCGCGGGACAGTGAATTCACCCCTCCACTTT. Residues: CASSLRRGTVNSPLHF.

The gene calls are TRBV28 and TRBJ2-3, with 10 bases identical to TRBD2. Per germline, CDR1 MDHEN and CDR2 SYDVKM. J gave up 7 bases and V 8 bases, and 9 bases lay outside the gene matches. The CDR3 has 14 amino acids. In DNA, the CDR3 is TGTGCCAGCGTCCTAGCGGGAGATAGTAATACGCAGTATTTT. Residues: CASVLAGDSNTQYF.

The chain joins TRBV21-1 to TRBJ2-1; the tabulated D call, TRBD1, remains unverified against the DNA. TRBV21-1 is shown as a pseudogene. This CDR3 spans 16 amino acids. The CDR3 DNA is TGTGCCAGCAGAACAGGGGGGTCGAGCTCCTACAATGAGCAGTTCTTC. Translated: CASRTGGSSSYNEQFF.

This sequence joins TRBV6-5 and TRBJ2-5, with TRBD1 matching over 9 bases. The V and J ends lost 2 bases and 3 bases, in that order; junction bases with no gene match: 7. CDR3 size: 16 residues. Germline loops: CDR1 MNHEY, CDR2 SVGAGI. CDR3 amino acids: CASSYKRDREKETQYF. For the CDR3, the DNA is TGTGCCAGCAGTTACAAGCGGGACAGGGAAAAAGAGACCCAGTACTTC.

The chain joins TRBV7-9 to TRBJ1-1; D not resolved. The CDR3 consists of 13 residues. V dropped 10 bases and J dropped 6 bases, with 18 bases sitting between them. The germline V gene has CDR1 SEHNR and CDR2 FQNEAQ (reference sequence). CDR3 sequence reads: CATSGGATAEAFF. For the CDR3, the DNA is TGTGCCACCAGTGGAGGCGCTACGGCTGAAGCTTTCTTT.

This clone came up a few times. The V and J genes are TRBV12-5 and TRBJ1-2; D may be TRBD1 (5 bases). Germline V gene data show CDR1 as LGHNT and CDR2 as FRNRAP. The CDR3 covers 14 residues. V was clipped by 0 bases and J by 5 bases, with 10 bases between them. The CDR3 DNA is TGTGCTAGTGGTTTGGTACTGGGGGTTTATGGCTACACCTTC. Protein product: CASGLVLGVYGYTF.

The chain combines TRBV5-5 with TRBJ1-5; 7 bases map to TRBD1. V lost 7 bases to trimming and J lost 2 bases; unmatched junction nucleotides: 15. In germline, CDR1 is SGHKS, CDR2 YYEKEE (reference sequence). CDR3 length: 17 residues. CDR3 loop: CASPPGQGEGGNQPQHF. The CDR3, as DNA: TGTGCCAGCCCCCCCGGCCAGGGGGAGGGCGGCAATCAGCCCCAGCATTTT.

The chain uses TRBV10-3 and TRBJ2-3; 12 bases are shared with TRBD2. The CDR3 covers 17 residues. The germline CDR1 and CDR2 sequences are ENHRY and SYGVKD. J was trimmed by 3 bases and V by 2 bases; bases with no gene match: 6. CDR3 DNA sequence: TGTGCCATCAGTGAGATCCCGACTAGCGGGAGAACAGATACGCAGTATTTT. Translated, it gives CAISEIPTSGRTDTQYF.

In this sample, this clone turned up once. The chain joins TRBV9 to TRBJ1-6; TRBD1 is a possible D gene (5 bases). This CDR3 has 14 amino acids. V shed 3 bases and J shed 6 bases, with 10 bases lying between them. Germline CDR1 reads SGDLS; CDR2 reads YYNGEE. CDR3 region: CASSARGSNSPLHF. CDR3 DNA: TGTGCCAGCAGCGCGAGGGGCAGTAATTCACCCCTCCACTTT.

This clone was seen a few times. The V gene is TRBV19, the J gene TRBJ2-1; 8 nucleotides line up with TRBD2. CDR3 size: 17 residues. The junction had 13 bases not matched to a gene; V was cut back by 5 bases and J by 4 bases. Germline CDR1 LNHDA, CDR2 SQIVND (reference sequence). CDR3 loop: CASSLHQAGEGYNEQFF. In DNA, the CDR3 is TGTGCCAGTAGTCTACACCAAGCGGGAGAGGGGTACAATGAGCAGTTCTTC.

This sequence joins TRBV7-9 and TRBJ2-5; no reliable D call. This CDR3 region has 16 residues. V shed 0 bases and J shed 2 bases, with 13 bases lying between them. Germline lookup yields CDR1 SEHNR and CDR2 FQNEAQ (reference sequence). CDR3 nucleotides: TGTGCCAGCAGCTTAGCCCCTCGTGAAGCACAAGAGACCCAGTACTTC. Its translation: CASSLAPREAQETQYF.

This rearrangement joins TRBV19 to TRBJ1-1; a weak D match, TRBD1 (6 bases). V was pared by 6 bases and J by 1 base, with 18 bases between. Germline CDR1 and CDR2: LNHDA and SQIVND (reference sequence). This CDR3 contains 16 residues. The CDR3 sequence: CASRAGGARTNTEAFF. The CDR3 DNA reads TGTGCCAGTAGGGCGGGGGGGGCAAGGACGAACACTGAAGCTTTCTTT.

The chain employs TRBV21-1 and TRBJ1-2. TRBV21-1 is a pseudogene segment. The CDR3 has 14 residues. This CDR3 is CASSKAGPNYGYTF. Here the CDR3 DNA reads TGTGCCAGCAGCAAAGCCGGGCCTAACTATGGCTACACCTTC.